These 25 T cell receptor beta chains were all obtained from the same sample, sequenced in a study of blood T cell repertoires in COVID-19. The repertoire was sequenced with immunoSEQ multiplex PCR; TCRdb's copy has only in-frame clones and lacks some. Seen here are some 290,000 clones, about 90% observed once, and the top ten hold about 12%. Sample: peripheral blood. The source of these receptors is a woman aged 25 to 45 with COVID-19, enrolled during active disease.

The chain is built from TRBV10-3 and TRBJ2-1; tentatively, D is TRBD2 (6 bases). Germline CDR1 is ENHRY and CDR2 is SYGVKD. V lost 6 bases and J 6 bases, leaving 18 bases between the germline ends. The length of the CDR3 is 15 residues. The CDR3 here is CAISLDSGAGNEQFF. The CDR3 DNA sequence: TGTGCCATCAGCCTCGACTCCGGAGCGGGCAATGAGCAGTTCTTC.

This clone was counted ten times or more. The rearrangement uses TRBV4-1 and TRBJ1-3, with D maybe TRBD1 (5 bases). CDR3 length: 15 residues. Germline V gene lookup returns CDR1 MGHRA and CDR2 YSYEKL. Trimming stripped 0 bases from V and 2 bases from J, with 8 bases between. As DNA, the CDR3 is TGCGCCAGCAGCCAAGAGGGGGGAACTGGAAACACCATATATTTT. This translates into CASSQEGGTGNTIYF.

The chain couples TRBV5-6 to TRBJ2-4, with a possible D match to TRBD2 (7 bases). Germline CDR1 reads SGHDT; CDR2 reads YYEEEE. The CDR3 sequence is 17 residues long. Between the trimmed V and J ends, which lost 3 bases and 0 bases, there was a span of 16 bases. The CDR3 reads CASSWGGGGGAKNIQYF. The CDR3 DNA is TGTGCCAGCAGCTGGGGAGGGGGTGGAGGAGCCAAAAACATTCAGTACTTC.

CDR3 sequence: CATEQGAGNSPLHF. DNA of the CDR3: TGTGCCACCGAACAGGGGGCAGGTAATTCACCCCTCCACTTT. The V call is TRBV30, the J call TRBJ1-6, with 9 nucleotides matching TRBD1. After removal of 8 bases from V and 6 bases from J, the junction contained 8 bases not matched to a gene. CDR3 length: 14 residues. From germline, CDR1 is GTSNPN and CDR2 SVGIG (reference sequence).

This chain uses TRBV7-2 with TRBJ2-5; 12 bases agree with TRBD2. Germline V gene sequence: CDR1 SGHTA, CDR2 FQGNSA. The CDR3 spans 17 residues. V lost 5 bases, J lost 4 bases, and 11 bases stayed unmatched. CDR3 region: CASSARLAGAPGETQYF. The CDR3 nucleotides read TGTGCCAGCAGCGCTAGACTAGCGGGGGCCCCCGGAGAGACCCAGTACTTC.

J is TRBJ2-7 and V is TRBV28; D is possibly TRBD2 (5 bases). The length of the CDR3 is 15 residues. Trimming removed 4 bases from V and 3 bases from J, with 16 bases in between. Germline V CDR1 and CDR2: MDHEN, SYDVKM. Here the CDR3 DNA reads TGTGCCAGCAGTTCTCCCAAGGAGGTCCTCTACGAGCAGTACTTC. As protein: CASSSPKEVLYEQYF.

V usage is TRBV15 and J usage is TRBJ2-7; a weak D match, TRBD1 (6 bases). V was clipped by 1 base and J by 2 bases, with 18 bases between them. This CDR3 is 17 amino acids long. CDR1 and CDR2 from the germline V gene are LNHNV and YYDKDF (reference sequence). CDR3 DNA: TGTGCCACCAGCAGAGCTTGGGCGACAGGTAACGCCTACGAGCAGTACTTC. Its translation is CATSRAWATGNAYEQYF.

The rearrangement uses TRBV11-2 and TRBJ2-3; TRBD2 agrees at 8 bases. This CDR3 is 16 amino acids long. V dropped 6 bases and J dropped 0; count of bases not matched to a gene: 8. Germline CDR1 reads SGHAT; CDR2 reads FQNNGV. CDR3: CASRPVAGPSTDTQYF. The CDR3 DNA follows: TGTGCCAGCAGACCCGTAGCGGGGCCTAGCACAGATACGCAGTATTTT.

This chain connects TRBV7-6 to TRBJ1-1; 10 bases map to TRBD1. Germline loops: CDR1 SGHVS, CDR2 FNYEAQ. After removal of 3 bases from V and 0 bases from J, the junction contained 1 base not matched to a gene. The CDR3 consists of 15 residues. The CDR3: CASSLGQGMNTEAFF. CDR3 nucleotides: TGTGCCAGCAGCTTGGGACAGGGGATGAACACTGAAGCTTTCTTT.

The chain joins TRBV5-4 to TRBJ1-1; D is unclear. V was pared by 5 bases and J by 6 bases, with 17 bases between. The CDR3 has 14 residues. CDR1 SGHNT and CDR2 YYREEE come from the germline V gene (reference sequence). The CDR3 DNA is TGTGCCAGCAGTGGAGCCGGGAGTAGGGCTGAAGCTTTCTTT. Translated, it gives CASSGAGSRAEAFF.

The V call is TRBV5-1, the J call TRBJ2-7, with 10 bases aligning to TRBD2. Germline V gene sequence: CDR1 SGHRS, CDR2 YFSETQ. The CDR3 length is 14 residues. Unmatched junction bases numbered 3, after V lost 4 bases and J lost 2 bases. The CDR3, as DNA: TGCGCCAGCAGCCCGACTAGCGGGCCCTACGAGCAGTACTTC. This codes for CASSPTSGPYEQYF.

The genes are TRBV4-2 and TRBJ2-7, with TRBD1 as a possible D gene (6 bases). Per germline, CDR1 LGHNA and CDR2 YNFKEQ. The CDR3 sequence is 19 residues long. V dropped 0 bases and J dropped 4 bases, with 25 bases sitting between them. For the CDR3, the DNA is TGTGCCAGCAGCCAAGAAGGGGTAGGGTATCAGGGGAGTACTTACGAGCAGTACTTC. This codes for CASSQEGVGYQGSTYEQYF.

The V call is TRBV3-1 (or the pseudogene TRBV3-2), the J call TRBJ1-2; D may be TRBD1 (6 bases). This CDR3 has 14 residues. Trimming shortened V by 3 bases and J by 4 bases, and 12 bases separated the two germline ends. Germline assignment: CDR1 LGHDT and CDR2 YNNKEL (reference sequence). DNA of the CDR3: TGTGCCAGCAGCCACGGCAGGGGAAGCTATGGCTACACCTTC. Translating gives CASSHGRGSYGYTF.

The rearrangement links TRBV4-1 to TRBJ2-7, with TRBD1 matching over 7 bases. CDR1 and CDR2 (germline): MGHRA, YSYEKL. Unmatched junction bases numbered 3, after V lost 4 bases and J lost 6 bases. The CDR3 has 12 amino acids. The CDR3 loop reads CASSPTGVEQYF. As DNA, the CDR3 is TGCGCCAGCAGCCCTACAGGGGTCGAGCAGTACTTC.

This chain links TRBV6-5 with TRBJ1-3; TRBD1 might be the D (6 bases). The CDR3 consists of 15 residues. V dropped 6 bases and J dropped 0 bases, with 12 bases sitting between them. CDR1 and CDR2 (germline): MNHEY, SVGAGI. The CDR3 DNA is TGTGCCAGCAGGGACAGACCTTCCTCTGGAAACACCATATATTTT. Translating it yields CASRDRPSSGNTIYF.

CDR3 in amino acids: CASSDRARTGLEPQHF. The CDR3 nucleotides are TGTGCCAGCAGTGATCGCGCGAGGACAGGGCTGGAGCCCCAGCATTTT. The chain couples TRBV6-1 to TRBJ1-5, with 8 nucleotides matching TRBD1. Losses at the gene ends were 3 bases for V and 8 bases for J; bases not matched to a gene: 12. There are 16 residues in the CDR3. In germline, CDR1 is MNHNS, CDR2 SASEGT.

This rearrangement joins TRBV3-1 (or the pseudogene TRBV3-2) to TRBJ2-7; D is unclear. CDR1 LGHDT and CDR2 YNNKEL come from the germline V gene (reference sequence). V shed 0 bases and J shed 3 bases, with 12 bases lying between them. The CDR3 is 15 residues long. Here the CDR3 DNA reads TGTGCCAGCAGCCAAGATCTTCAACATTACTACGAGCAGTACTTC. The encoded protein is CASSQDLQHYYEQYF.

This clone was recorded once. The chain carries TRBV28 and TRBJ1-6; possibly TRBD1 for D (6 bases). Germline values: CDR1 MDHEN, CDR2 SYDVKM. The V end lost 6 bases, the J end lost 8 bases, and 11 bases lay between the germline ends. The CDR3 is made up of 13 amino acids. CDR3 sequence (DNA): TGTGCCAGCAGGGACAGAACTCATTCACCCCTCCACTTT. Protein: CASRDRTHSPLHF.

The chain combines TRBV11-3 with TRBJ2-3; possible D gene TRBD2, 6 bases. Germline assignment: CDR1 SGHNT and CDR2 YENEEA. The CDR3 runs to 13 residues. With 1 base removed from V and 9 bases from J, the gap between germline ends came to 11 bases. CDR3 residues: CASSLGTMRTQYF. CDR3 DNA: TGTGCCAGCAGCTTAGGGACTATGCGGACGCAGTATTTT.

The chain uses TRBV4-1 and TRBJ2-3; 10 positions match TRBD2. V trimming: 3 bases; J trimming: 4 bases; junction bases outside the gene matches: 1. Germline loops: CDR1 MGHRA, CDR2 YSYEKL. The CDR3 is made up of 14 amino acids. In DNA, the CDR3 is TGCGCCAGCAGCCAGCTAGCGGGGGCAGATACGCAGTATTTT. Amino acids: CASSQLAGADTQYF.

This sequence joins TRBV14 and TRBJ2-3, with D unresolved. V was shortened by 3 bases and J by 3 bases, with 7 bases between the two germline ends. Germline-derived CDR1 and CDR2 are SGHDN and FVKESK. The CDR3 covers 13 residues. The CDR3 sequence is CASSHLGTDTQYF. The CDR3 DNA sequence: TGTGCCAGCAGCCACCTCGGGACAGATACGCAGTATTTT. Full variable domain (outside the CDR3, taken from reference TRBV14 and TRBJ2-3): EAGVTQFPSHSVIEKGQTVTLRCDPISGHDNLYWYRRVMGKEIKFLLHFVKESKQDESGMPNNRFLAERTGGTYSTLKVQPAELEDSGVYFCASSHLGTDTQYFGPGTRLTVL.

The chain couples TRBV28 to TRBJ2-7, with 11 bases identical to TRBD2. The J segment lost 2 bases and the V segment lost 6 bases, leaving 3 bases of the junction unmatched. The CDR3 is 14 amino acids. Germline values: CDR1 MDHEN, CDR2 SYDVKM. CDR3 region: CASRFSGGAYEQYF. The CDR3 nucleotides are TGTGCCAGCAGATTTAGCGGGGGGGCCTACGAGCAGTACTTC.

The chain is built from TRBV7-8 and TRBJ2-1, with TRBD1 matching over 10 bases. The V segment lost 5 bases and the J segment 4 bases; nucleotides outside the gene matches: 5. The CDR3 length is 15 residues. Germline CDR1 reads SGHVS; CDR2 reads FQNEAQ. The CDR3 sequence is CASSQTGGFYNEQFF. The CDR3 bases are TGTGCCAGCAGCCAGACAGGGGGCTTTTACAATGAGCAGTTCTTC.

This clone has just a few counts. The chain links TRBV3-1 (or the pseudogene TRBV3-2) to TRBJ1-1, with D uncertain. Per germline, CDR1 LGHDT and CDR2 YNNKEL (reference sequence). This CDR3 has 15 residues. Trimming took off 2 bases at V and 2 bases at J, with 12 bases between the two ends. The chain's CDR3 is CASSQLDQPNTEAFF. The CDR3 coding sequence is TGTGCCAGCAGCCAACTAGATCAACCCAACACTGAAGCTTTCTTT.

The chain uses TRBV28 and TRBJ2-7, with 7 bases matching TRBD1. The CDR3 consists of 13 residues. Losses at the gene ends were 1 base for V and 5 bases for J; bases not matched to a gene: 2. CDR1 and CDR2 (germline): MDHEN, SYDVKM. In DNA, the CDR3 is TGTGCCAGCAGTTTATATCAGGGGGACGAGCAGTACTTC. Protein product: CASSLYQGDEQYF. Complete variable domain (other parts from reference TRBV28 and TRBJ2-7): DVKVTQSSRYLVKRTGEKVFLECVQDMDHENMFWYRQDPGLGLRLIYFSYDVKMKEKGDIPEGYSVSREKKERFSLILESASTNQTSMYLCASSLYQGDEQYFGPGTRLTVT.